These T cell receptor beta chains were read from a single sample in a study of vaccination effects on CD4 cells after COVID-19. Generated by immunoSEQ multiplex PCR, the TCRdb table keeps only in-frame clones and is missing some. The top ten hold about 16% of the sample, which has about 27,000 clones, around three quarters seen once. Antigens for these TCRs are unknown. The source material was CD4+ T cells from PBMCs cultured with HCoV-NL63 spike peptides, sampled before COVID-19 vaccination. These receptors were obtained from a human donor who had a prior SARS-CoV-2 infection. The CDR3 runs from the conserved cysteine through the conserved F or W. A D gene is named only where the DNA matches it firmly. Rows give clone size only sometimes, using once, few, many, or a class for an expanded clone.

j_call	v_call	clone_size	cdr3_length	d_call	cdr3_aa	cdr3_nt
TRBJ2-7	TRBV6-7	.	16	.	CASPDTTGSGLYEQYF	TGTGCCAGCCCCGACACGACAGGTTCCGGACTCTACGAGCAGTACTTC
TRBJ2-7	TRBV11-2	.	14	TRBD2	CASSLVTSGTEQYF	TGTGCCAGCAGCTTAGTAACTAGCGGGACCGAGCAGTACTTC
TRBJ1-1	TRBV10-1	few	17	.	CASSEPGVGTPRTEAFF	TGCGCCAGCAGTGAGCCCGGAGTCGGGACTCCAAGGACTGAAGCTTTCTTT
TRBJ2-3	TRBV2	.	13	.	CASVKLVADTQYF	TGTGCCAGCGTAAAATTGGTGGCAGATACGCAGTATTTT
TRBJ2-7	TRBV28	.	15	TRBD2	CASSFLTSGRYEQYF	TGTGCCAGCAGTTTTTTGACTAGCGGGCGATACGAGCAGTACTTC
TRBJ2-7	TRBV7-2	.	13	TRBD1	CASSFSDRDRRIF	TGTGCCAGCAGCTTTTCGGACCGGGACAGACGAATATTC
TRBJ1-5	TRBV7-2	.	16	.	CASSLRGGTFNQPQHF	TGTGCCAGCAGCTTAAGGGGGGGCACCTTCAATCAGCCCCAGCATTTT
TRBJ1-2	TRBV2	.	13	TRBD1	CASSDDRGDGYTF	TGTGCCAGCAGTGATGACAGGGGGGATGGCTACACCTTC
TRBJ2-5	TRBV21-1	.	17	.	CASSNQKRWVAQETQYF	TGTGCCAGCAGCAATCAAAAGAGGTGGGTAGCCCAAGAGACCCAGTACTTC
TRBJ2-2	TRBV6-1	.	13	.	CASSEWVTGELFF	TGTGCCAGCAGTGAATGGGTAACCGGGGAGCTGTTTTTT
TRBJ2-3	TRBV24-1	.	17	.	CATSDSSPQTKTDTQYF	TGTGCCACCAGTGATTCTTCCCCCCAGACTAAGACAGATACGCAGTATTTT
TRBJ2-6	TRBV6-2/TRBV6-3	.	23	TRBD1	CASSRQRDRTFSSPRSGANVLTF	TGTGCCAGCAGCCGACAGAGGGACAGGACGTTTTCTTCTCCCCGCTCTGGGGCCAACGTCCTGACTTTC
TRBJ2-1	TRBV7-2	.	13	.	CASSPRREAEQFF	TGTGCCAGCAGCCCGCGAAGGGAGGCTGAGCAGTTCTTC
TRBJ2-5	TRBV18	.	14	.	CASSPLGDQETQYF	TGTGCCAGCTCACCATTAGGAGACCAAGAGACCCAGTACTTC
TRBJ2-1	TRBV18	.	16	TRBD2	CASSPRGAGGNNEQFF	TGTGCCAGCTCACCACGAGGAGCGGGGGGTAACAATGAGCAGTTCTTC
TRBJ1-6	TRBV11-2	few	16	.	CASSLTDALNNSPLHF	TGTGCCAGCAGCTTAACCGATGCGTTGAATAATTCACCCCTCCACTTT
TRBJ2-1	TRBV6-6	.	12	.	CASSPSHNEQFF	TGTGCCAGCAGTCCTAGTCACAATGAGCAGTTCTTC
TRBJ2-7	TRBV6-6	.	17	TRBD2	CASCLNRGAGDPNEQYF	TGTGCCAGCTGTCTTAACAGAGGAGCGGGGGATCCCAACGAGCAGTACTTC
TRBJ1-5	TRBV19	.	16	.	CASSRNKNGRDQPQHF	TGTGCCAGTAGTAGGAATAAGAACGGAAGGGATCAGCCCCAGCATTTT
TRBJ1-1	TRBV9	.	14	.	CASSVRQKNTEAFF	TGTGCCAGCAGCGTAAGGCAGAAGAACACTGAAGCTTTCTTT
TRBJ2-3	TRBV6-2/TRBV6-3	.	16	.	CASSYSPGLPTDTQYF	TGTGCCAGCAGTTATTCCCCGGGACTTCCCACAGATACGCAGTATTTT
TRBJ2-5	TRBV29-1	.	14	.	CSVVNQGAQETQYF	TGCAGCGTTGTGAACCAAGGGGCCCAAGAGACCCAGTACTTC
TRBJ1-4	TRBV2	.	14	TRBD1	CASSVDRGREKLFF	TGTGCCAGCAGCGTAGACAGGGGGCGGGAAAAACTGTTTTTT
TRBJ2-7	TRBV5-6	.	14	.	CASSFPEFDSEQYF	TGTGCCAGCAGCTTCCCTGAGTTCGATTCCGAGCAGTACTTC
TRBJ2-1	TRBV4-3	.	14	.	CASSQDWRVREQFF	TGCGCCAGCAGCCAAGATTGGCGGGTAAGGGAGCAGTTCTTC
TRBJ2-5	TRBV29-1	.	13	.	CSIARGRRETQYF	TGCAGCATAGCCCGGGGGAGGAGAGAGACCCAGTACTTC
TRBJ1-6	TRBV30	.	15	.	CAWSPMGDRDSPLHF	TGTGCCTGGAGTCCCATGGGGGATCGGGATTCACCCCTCCACTTT
TRBJ1-2	TRBV20-1	once	11	.	CSAVINYGYTF	TGCAGTGCAGTCATTAACTATGGCTACACCTTC
TRBJ2-1	TRBV6-5	.	12	.	CASGESDLEQFF	TGTGCCAGTGGGGAGTCGGACCTAGAGCAGTTCTTC
TRBJ1-6	TRBV5-4	.	15	TRBD1	CASRGAQGDNSPLHF	TGTGCCAGCAGGGGGGCACAGGGGGACAATTCACCCCTCCACTTT
TRBJ2-7	TRBV11-2	once	15	TRBD1	CASSLGPGGWYEQYF	TGTGCCAGCAGCTTAGGTCCAGGGGGTTGGTACGAGCAGTACTTC
TRBJ2-1	TRBV2	.	16	TRBD1	CASRPGTGPLYNEQFF	TGTGCCAGCAGGCCAGGGACAGGGCCCCTCTACAATGAGCAGTTCTTC
TRBJ2-1	TRBV5-6	once	16	TRBD1	CASSFTGANIYNEQFF	TGTGCCAGCAGCTTTACAGGGGCGAATATCTACAATGAGCAGTTCTTC
TRBJ2-5	TRBV11-3	.	12	.	CASSPPQETQYF	TGTGCCAGCAGCCCGCCCCAAGAGACCCAGTACTTC
TRBJ2-5	TRBV7-3	.	15	TRBD1	CASSRQGTGGETQYF	TGTGCCAGCAGCCGCCAAGGGACAGGGGGGGAGACCCAGTACTTC
TRBJ1-2	TRBV5-5	.	14	.	CASSLDLGDYGYTF	TGTGCCAGCAGCTTGGATCTCGGTGACTATGGCTACACCTTC
TRBJ2-5	TRBV10-1	medium-sized	15	TRBD2	CASSRTSGRAETQYF	TGCGCCAGCAGTCGGACTAGCGGGAGGGCCGAGACCCAGTACTTC
TRBJ1-1	TRBV12-5	few	17	.	CASGPPGRINMNTEAFF	TGTGCTAGTGGTCCCCCGGGACGGATCAACATGAACACTGAAGCTTTCTTT
TRBJ1-4	TRBV7-9	.	14	.	CASSFAWGDEKLFF	TGTGCCAGCAGCTTCGCATGGGGCGATGAAAAACTGTTTTTT
TRBJ2-2	TRBV9	.	16	.	CASSVAWQTNTGELFF	TGTGCCAGCAGCGTAGCGTGGCAGACAAACACCGGGGAGCTGTTTTTT
TRBJ1-6	TRBV6-2/TRBV6-3	.	14	.	CASSYVRDNSPLHF	TGTGCCAGCAGTTACGTCCGGGATAATTCACCCCTCCACTTT
TRBJ2-7	TRBV2	once	13	.	CASRRRTPDEQYF	TGTGCCAGCAGAAGGCGGACCCCTGACGAGCAGTACTTC
TRBJ2-3	TRBV2	.	14	.	CASSEQWGTDTQYF	TGTGCCAGCAGTGAACAATGGGGCACAGATACGCAGTATTTT
TRBJ2-5	TRBV10-3	.	15	TRBD2	CAISEETSGKETQYF	TGTGCCATCAGTGAGGAGACTAGCGGAAAGGAGACCCAGTACTTC
TRBJ2-1	TRBV30	.	10	.	CAGGQFEQFF	TGTGCCGGCGGCCAGTTTGAGCAGTTCTTC
TRBJ2-2	TRBV27	once	17	TRBD2	CASSATGLAENTGELFF	TGTGCCAGCAGTGCGACGGGACTAGCAGAGAACACCGGGGAGCTGTTTTTT
TRBJ2-1	TRBV4-1	few	16	.	CASSRGGRAGENEQFF	TGCGCCAGCAGCCGAGGGGGGCGGGCGGGAGAAAATGAGCAGTTCTTC
TRBJ2-2	TRBV4-1	few	21	TRBD2	CASSIQTLTSGRGLGTGELFF	TGCGCCAGCAGCATTCAAACCTTGACTAGCGGGAGAGGGTTAGGAACCGGGGAGCTGTTTTTT
TRBJ2-5	TRBV7-6	.	14	.	CASSFGWGLETQYF	TGTGCCAGCAGCTTTGGTTGGGGACTGGAGACCCAGTACTTC